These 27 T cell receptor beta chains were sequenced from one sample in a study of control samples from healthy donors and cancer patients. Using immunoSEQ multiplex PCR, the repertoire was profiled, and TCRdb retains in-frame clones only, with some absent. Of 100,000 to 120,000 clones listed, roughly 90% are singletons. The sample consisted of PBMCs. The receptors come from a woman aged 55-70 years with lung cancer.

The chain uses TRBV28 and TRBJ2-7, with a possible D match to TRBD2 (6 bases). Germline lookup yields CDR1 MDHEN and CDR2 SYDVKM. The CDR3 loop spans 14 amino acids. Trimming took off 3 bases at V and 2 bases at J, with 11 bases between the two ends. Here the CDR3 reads CASSFGGTAYEQYF. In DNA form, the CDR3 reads TGTGCCAGCAGTTTCGGGGGTACGGCCTACGAGCAGTACTTC. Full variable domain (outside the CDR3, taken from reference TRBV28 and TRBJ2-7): DVKVTQSSRYLVKRTGEKVFLECVQDMDHENMFWYRQDPGLGLRLIYFSYDVKMKEKGDIPEGYSVSREKKERFSLILESASTNQTSMYLCASSFGGTAYEQYFGPGTRLTVT.

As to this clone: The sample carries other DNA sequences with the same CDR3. Here the CDR3 DNA reads TGTGCCAGCAGCTTGCGGGGTAACACTGAAGCTTTCTTT. Its translation is CASSLRGNTEAFF. The rearrangement joins TRBV5-5 to TRBJ1-1; D remains unclear. Germline CDR1 and CDR2: SGHKS and YYEKEE (reference sequence). This CDR3 is built from 13 residues. Trimming cost V 1 base and J 2 bases, with 6 bases left between them.

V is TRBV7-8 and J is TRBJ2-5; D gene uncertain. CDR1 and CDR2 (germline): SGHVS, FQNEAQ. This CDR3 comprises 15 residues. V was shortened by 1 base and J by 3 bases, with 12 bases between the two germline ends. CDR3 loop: CASSLDEQTKETQYF. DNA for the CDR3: TGTGCCAGCAGCTTAGATGAACAGACCAAAGAGACCCAGTACTTC. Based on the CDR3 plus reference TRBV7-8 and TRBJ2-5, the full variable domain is GAGVSQSPRYKVAKRGQDVALRCDPISGHVSLFWYQQALGQGPEFLTYFQNEAQLDKSGLPSDRFFAERPEGSVSTLKIQRTQQEDSAVYLCASSLDEQTKETQYFGPGTRLLVL.

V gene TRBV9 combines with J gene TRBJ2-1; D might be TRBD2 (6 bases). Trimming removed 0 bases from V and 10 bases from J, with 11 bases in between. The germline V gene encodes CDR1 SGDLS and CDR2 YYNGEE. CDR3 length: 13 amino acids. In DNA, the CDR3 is TGTGCCAGCAGCGTAGTAGGGCGGGGCGAGCAGTTCTTC. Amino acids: CASSVVGRGEQFF. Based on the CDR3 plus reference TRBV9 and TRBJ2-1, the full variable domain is DSGVTQTPKHLITATGQRVTLRCSPRSGDLSVYWYQQSLDQGLQFLIQYYNGEERAKGNILERFSAQQFPDLHSELNLSSLELGDSALYFCASSVVGRGEQFFGPGTRLTVL.

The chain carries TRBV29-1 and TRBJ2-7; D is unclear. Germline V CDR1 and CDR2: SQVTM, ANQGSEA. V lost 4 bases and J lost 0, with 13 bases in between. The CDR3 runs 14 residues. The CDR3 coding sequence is TGCAGCGTTGGTGGCTCCCAGAGCTCCTACGAGCAGTACTTC. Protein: CSVGGSQSSYEQYF.

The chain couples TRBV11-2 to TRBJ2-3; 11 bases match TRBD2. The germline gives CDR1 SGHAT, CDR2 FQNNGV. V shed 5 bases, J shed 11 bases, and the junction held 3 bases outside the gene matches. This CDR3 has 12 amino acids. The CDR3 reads CASSPGLAVQYF. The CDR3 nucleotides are TGTGCCAGCAGCCCGGGACTAGCGGTGCAGTATTTT.

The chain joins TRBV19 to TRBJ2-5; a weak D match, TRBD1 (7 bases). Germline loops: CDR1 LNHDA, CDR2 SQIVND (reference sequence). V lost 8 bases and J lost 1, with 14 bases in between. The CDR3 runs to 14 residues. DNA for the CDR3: TGTGCCAGTTCCAGGGGGGACTCCCAAGAGACCCAGTACTTC. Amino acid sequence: CASSRGDSQETQYF.

The CDR3 is CASSSFGTDEKLFF. The DNA of the CDR3 is TGTGCCAGCAGTTCCTTCGGGACAGATGAAAAACTGTTTTTT. The chain has TRBV6-6 and TRBJ1-4; 7 positions match TRBD1. V lost 4 bases, J lost 6 bases, and 5 bases stayed unmatched. The CDR3 spans 14 residues. In germline, CDR1 is MNHNY, CDR2 SVGAGI (reference sequence).

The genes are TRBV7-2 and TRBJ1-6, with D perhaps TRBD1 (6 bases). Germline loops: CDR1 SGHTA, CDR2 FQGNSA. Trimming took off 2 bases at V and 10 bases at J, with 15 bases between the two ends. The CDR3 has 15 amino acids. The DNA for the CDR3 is TGTGCCAGCAGCTTAATAGGGGGGAAGGAGTCACCCCTCCACTTT. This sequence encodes CASSLIGGKESPLHF.

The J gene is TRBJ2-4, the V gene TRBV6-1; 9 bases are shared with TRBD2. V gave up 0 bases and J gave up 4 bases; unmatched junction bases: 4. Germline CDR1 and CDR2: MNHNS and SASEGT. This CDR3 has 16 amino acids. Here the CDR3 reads CASSEAPAGGKNIQYF. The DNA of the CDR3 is TGTGCCAGCAGTGAAGCCCCAGCGGGGGGTAAAAACATTCAGTACTTC.

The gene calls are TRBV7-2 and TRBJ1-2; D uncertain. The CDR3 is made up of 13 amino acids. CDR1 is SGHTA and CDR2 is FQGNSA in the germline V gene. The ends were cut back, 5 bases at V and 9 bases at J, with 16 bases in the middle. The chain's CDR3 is CASSPSEQASYTF. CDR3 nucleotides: TGTGCCAGCAGCCCGAGCGAACAAGCAAGCTACACCTTC.

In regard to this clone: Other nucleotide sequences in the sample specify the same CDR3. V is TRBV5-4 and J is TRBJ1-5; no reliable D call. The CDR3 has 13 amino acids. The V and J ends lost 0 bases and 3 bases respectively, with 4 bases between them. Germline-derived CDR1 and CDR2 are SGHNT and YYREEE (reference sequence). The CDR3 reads CASSLEVNQPQHF. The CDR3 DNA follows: TGTGCCAGCAGCTTGGAAGTCAATCAGCCCCAGCATTTT. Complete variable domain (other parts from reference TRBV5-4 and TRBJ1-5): ETGVTQSPTHLIKTRGQQVTLRCSSQSGHNTVSWYQQALGQGPQFIFQYYREEENGRGNFPPRFSGLQFPNYSSELNVNALELDDSALYLCASSLEVNQPQHFGDGTRLSIL.

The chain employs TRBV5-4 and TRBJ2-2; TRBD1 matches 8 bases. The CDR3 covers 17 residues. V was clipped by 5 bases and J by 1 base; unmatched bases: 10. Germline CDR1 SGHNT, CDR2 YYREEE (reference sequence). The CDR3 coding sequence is TGTGCCAGCAGTCCACAGGGGGTATTGCTGAACACCGGGGAGCTGTTTTTT. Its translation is CASSPQGVLLNTGELFF.

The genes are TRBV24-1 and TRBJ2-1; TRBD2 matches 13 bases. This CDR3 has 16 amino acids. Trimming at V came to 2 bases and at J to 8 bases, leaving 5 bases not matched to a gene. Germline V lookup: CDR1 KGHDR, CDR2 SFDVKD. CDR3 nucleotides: TGTGCCACCAGTGATTCTCCGACTAGCGGGAGGCATGAGCAGTTCTTC. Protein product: CATSDSPTSGRHEQFF.

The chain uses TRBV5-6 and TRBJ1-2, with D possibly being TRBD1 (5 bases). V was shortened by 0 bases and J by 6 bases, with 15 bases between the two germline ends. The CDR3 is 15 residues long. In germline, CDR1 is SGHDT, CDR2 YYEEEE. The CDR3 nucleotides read TGTGCCAGCAGCTTGGCCGCCGGGGGACTTCATGGCTACACCTTC. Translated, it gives CASSLAAGGLHGYTF.

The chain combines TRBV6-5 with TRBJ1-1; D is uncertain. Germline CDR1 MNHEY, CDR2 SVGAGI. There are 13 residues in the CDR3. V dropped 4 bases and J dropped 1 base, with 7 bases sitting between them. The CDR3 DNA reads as TGTGCCAGCAGTTCTAGGAGGAACACTGAAGCTTTCTTT. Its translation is CASSSRRNTEAFF.

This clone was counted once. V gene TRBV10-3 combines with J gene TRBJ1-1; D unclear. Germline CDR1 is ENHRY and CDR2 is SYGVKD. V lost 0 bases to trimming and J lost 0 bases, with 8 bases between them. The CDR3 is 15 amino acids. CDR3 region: CAISESGPMNTEAFF. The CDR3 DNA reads TGTGCCATCAGTGAGTCAGGGCCCATGAACACTGAAGCTTTCTTT.

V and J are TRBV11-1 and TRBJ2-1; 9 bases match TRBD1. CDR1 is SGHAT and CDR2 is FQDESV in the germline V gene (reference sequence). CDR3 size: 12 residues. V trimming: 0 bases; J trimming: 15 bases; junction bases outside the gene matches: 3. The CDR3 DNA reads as TGTGCCAGCAGCTTAGCTGGGACAGGGCTGTTCTTC. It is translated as CASSLAGTGLFF.

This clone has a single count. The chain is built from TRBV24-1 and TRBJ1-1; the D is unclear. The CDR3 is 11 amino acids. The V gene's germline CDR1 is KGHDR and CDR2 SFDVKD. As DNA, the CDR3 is TGTGGGGCGGGAGGCCACACTGAAGCTTTCTTT. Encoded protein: CGAGGHTEAFF.

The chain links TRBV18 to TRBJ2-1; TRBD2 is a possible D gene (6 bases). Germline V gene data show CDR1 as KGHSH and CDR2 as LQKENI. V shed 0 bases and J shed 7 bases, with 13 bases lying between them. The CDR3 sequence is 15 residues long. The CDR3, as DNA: TGTGCCAGCTCACCACCTAGCGGTGCTATAAATGAGCAGTTCTTC. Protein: CASSPPSGAINEQFF.

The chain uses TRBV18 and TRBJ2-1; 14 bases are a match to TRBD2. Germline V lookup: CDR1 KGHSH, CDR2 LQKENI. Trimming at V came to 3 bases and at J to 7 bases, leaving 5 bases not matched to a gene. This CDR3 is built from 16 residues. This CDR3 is CASSPVTSGGANEQFF. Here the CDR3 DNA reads TGTGCCAGCTCACCCGTGACTAGCGGGGGGGCGAATGAGCAGTTCTTC.

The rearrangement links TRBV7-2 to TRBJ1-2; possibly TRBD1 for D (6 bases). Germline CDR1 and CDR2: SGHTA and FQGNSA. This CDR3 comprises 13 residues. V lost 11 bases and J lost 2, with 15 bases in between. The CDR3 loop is CAGRGQINYGYTF. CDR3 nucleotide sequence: TGTGCCGGAAGAGGACAGATAAACTATGGCTACACCTTC.

CDR3 amino acids: CASSNKPGQPYGYTF. For the CDR3, the DNA is TGTGCCAGCAGCAACAAGCCAGGACAGCCATATGGCTACACCTTC. The chain combines TRBV7-2 with TRBJ1-2, with D perhaps TRBD1 (6 bases). CDR3 length equals 15 residues. Trimming pared 5 bases from V and 5 bases from J, leaving 18 bases between. Germline CDR1 SGHTA, CDR2 FQGNSA.

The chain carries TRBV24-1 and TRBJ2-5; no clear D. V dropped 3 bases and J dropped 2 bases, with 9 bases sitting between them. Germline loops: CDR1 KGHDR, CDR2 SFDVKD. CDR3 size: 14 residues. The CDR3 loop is CATSDPAIQETQYF. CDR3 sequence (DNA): TGTGCCACCAGTGATCCCGCGATTCAAGAGACCCAGTACTTC.

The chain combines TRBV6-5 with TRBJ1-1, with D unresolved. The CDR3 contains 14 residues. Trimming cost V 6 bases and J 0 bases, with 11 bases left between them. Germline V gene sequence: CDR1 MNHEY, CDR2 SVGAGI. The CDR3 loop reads CASSATVLNTEAFF. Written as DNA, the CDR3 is TGTGCCAGCAGCGCGACCGTTCTGAACACTGAAGCTTTCTTT.

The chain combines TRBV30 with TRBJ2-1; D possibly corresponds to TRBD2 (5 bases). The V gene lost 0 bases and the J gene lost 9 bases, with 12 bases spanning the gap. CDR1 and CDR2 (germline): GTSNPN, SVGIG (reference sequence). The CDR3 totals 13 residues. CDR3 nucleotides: TGTGCCTGGAGTGTCAGCGGCCGTGGTGAGCAGTTCTTC. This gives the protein CAWSVSGRGEQFF. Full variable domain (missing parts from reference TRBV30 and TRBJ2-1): SQTIHQWPATLVQPVGSPLSLECTVEGTSNPNLYWYRQAAGRGLQLLFYSVGIGQISSEVPQNLSASRPQDRQFILSSKKLLLSDSGFYLCAWSVSGRGEQFFGPGTRLTVL.

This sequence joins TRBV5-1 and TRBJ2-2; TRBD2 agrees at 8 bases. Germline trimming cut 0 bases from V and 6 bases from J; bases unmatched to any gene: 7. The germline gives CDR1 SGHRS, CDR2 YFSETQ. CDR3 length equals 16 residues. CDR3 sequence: CASSLAAGDLAGELFF. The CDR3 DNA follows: TGCGCCAGCAGCTTGGCAGCGGGAGATCTGGCCGGGGAGCTGTTTTTT.